The 25 T cell receptor beta chains presented below share a single source sample, sequenced in a study of blood T cell repertoires in COVID-19. Sequencing was performed with immunoSEQ multiplex PCR; in TCRdb, only in-frame clones are kept and a portion is missing. The sample contains about 140,000 clones, about 82% of which appear only once. Sequencing used peripheral blood. The source is a woman in her sixties or seventies with acute or convalescent COVID-19.

This chain connects TRBV6-5 to TRBJ2-7; tentative D call: TRBD1 (5 bases). Looked up from germline, CDR1 is MNHEY and CDR2 is SVGAGI. This CDR3 has 16 amino acids. Trimming left V 2 bases short and J 0 bases short, with 14 bases between. In DNA, the CDR3 is TGTGCCAGCAGTTACAGCAGGGTATCAAGCTCCTACGAGCAGTACTTC. Translated, it gives CASSYSRVSSSYEQYF.

V is TRBV24-1 and J is TRBJ1-2; possible D gene TRBD1, 5 bases. The CDR3 has 16 residues. V was pared by 9 bases and J by 8 bases, with 27 bases between. Looked up from germline, CDR1 is KGHDR and CDR2 is SFDVKD. CDR3 DNA sequence: TGTGCCACCTCTGAAGGGGAGGGACGGCAAAGGAGGGGCTACACCTTC. Translated: CATSEGEGRQRRGYTF.

The chain employs TRBV28 and TRBJ1-2, with TRBD1 as a possible D gene (5 bases). CDR1 is MDHEN and CDR2 is SYDVKM in the germline V gene. Trimming took off 3 bases at V and 13 bases at J, with 18 bases between the two ends. The CDR3 has 13 amino acids. The CDR3: CASSFRTTQRCTF. The DNA for the CDR3 is TGTGCCAGCAGTTTCCGGACAACCCAAAGGTGCACCTTC.

This clone appeared a single time. The CDR3 protein is CASSLAGGGVLGNSPLHF. In DNA, the CDR3 is TGTGCCAGCAGCTTAGCAGGGGGGGGCGTCCTGGGAAATTCACCCCTCCACTTT. The chain is built from TRBV7-8 and TRBJ1-6, with a possible D match to TRBD1 (6 bases). V was cut by 0 bases and J by 7 bases, with 19 bases left in between. The germline gives CDR1 SGHVS, CDR2 FQNEAQ. This CDR3 has 18 residues.

V usage is TRBV2 and J usage is TRBJ1-5; the D is unclear. V was cut by 6 bases and J by 2 bases, with 17 bases left in between. There are 16 residues in the CDR3. Germline V gene lookup returns CDR1 SNHLY and CDR2 FYNNEI. This CDR3 reads CASRRGISGRNQPQHF. CDR3 sequence (DNA): TGTGCCAGCAGGCGGGGAATCTCCGGGCGCAATCAGCCCCAGCATTTT.

This clone was recorded once. The chain couples TRBV6-4 to TRBJ1-4; 8 nucleotides agree with TRBD1. Germline V gene data show CDR1 as MRHNA and CDR2 as SNTAGT. The CDR3 has 18 amino acids. The J segment lost 3 bases and the V segment lost 6 bases, leaving 15 bases of the junction unmatched. The CDR3 sequence: CASSTQGQGVDSNEKLFF. As DNA, the CDR3 is TGTGCCAGCAGCACCCAAGGACAGGGCGTAGACTCTAATGAAAAACTGTTTTTT.

The rearrangement uses TRBV28 and TRBJ2-3; 12 positions match TRBD2. V was clipped by 3 bases and J by 4 bases; unmatched bases: 2. The CDR3 sequence is 15 residues long. Germline V gene lookup returns CDR1 MDHEN and CDR2 SYDVKM. The CDR3 spells CASSFLAGGPDTQYF. For the CDR3, the DNA is TGTGCCAGCAGTTTTCTAGCGGGGGGGCCAGATACGCAGTATTTT. The variable domain in full, with the rest retrieved from reference TRBV28 and TRBJ2-3, is DVKVTQSSRYLVKRTGEKVFLECVQDMDHENMFWYRQDPGLGLRLIYFSYDVKMKEKGDIPEGYSVSREKKERFSLILESASTNQTSMYLCASSFLAGGPDTQYFGPGTRLTVL.

This clone was seen just once. This chain links TRBV7-8 with TRBJ2-1; D is ambiguous. The CDR3 has 16 amino acids. Trimming pared 1 base from V and 1 base from J, leaving 11 bases between. The germline V gene has CDR1 SGHVS and CDR2 FQNEAQ. The CDR3 bases are TGTGCCAGCAGCTTAGAACCAAGCCGGTCCTACAATGAGCAGTTCTTC. Amino acids: CASSLEPSRSYNEQFF.

The genes are TRBV11-3 and TRBJ2-3; 13 nucleotides align to TRBD2. From germline, CDR1 is SGHNT and CDR2 YENEEA. The CDR3 is made up of 16 amino acids. V lost 5 bases and J lost 2; bases outside the gene matches: 4. The CDR3 DNA follows: TGTGCCAGCAGCCGCGGGACTAGCGGGACCACAGATACGCAGTATTTT. Translating it yields CASSRGTSGTTDTQYF. Full variable domain (remainder filled in from reference TRBV11-3 and TRBJ2-3): EAGVVQSPRYKIIEKKQPVAFWCNPISGHNTLYWYLQNLGQGPELLIRYENEEAVDDSQLPKDRFSAERLKGVDSTLKIQPAELGDSAVYLCASSRGTSGTTDTQYFGPGTRLTVL.

V is TRBV11-2 and J is TRBJ1-3, with 10 bases matching TRBD1. The germline CDR1 and CDR2 sequences are SGHAT and FQNNGV. With 5 bases clipped from V and 3 bases from J, the junction kept 7 bases outside the gene matches. CDR3 length: 16 amino acids. For the CDR3, the DNA is TGTGCCAGCAGCGGCCTTGGACAGGGGGATGGAAACACCATATATTTT. The encoded protein is CASSGLGQGDGNTIYF.

This chain uses TRBV11-2 with TRBJ1-5, with TRBD1 identical over 7 bases. Germline V lookup: CDR1 SGHAT, CDR2 FQNNGV. V was pared by 3 bases and J by 2 bases, with 4 bases of the junction left unmatched. This CDR3 is built from 15 residues. CDR3 nucleotides: TGTGCCAGCAGCTTCGCCACAGGGGGCAATCAGCCCCAGCATTTT. Translation gives CASSFATGGNQPQHF.

The gene calls are TRBV11-2 and TRBJ2-7; possibly TRBD2 for D (5 bases). The germline V gene has CDR1 SGHAT and CDR2 FQNNGV. The V and J ends lost 2 bases and 3 bases respectively, with 11 bases between them. This CDR3 comprises 14 residues. The CDR3 DNA reads TGTGCCAGCAGCTTACGGGGAAACCACTACGAGCAGTACTTC. It specifies CASSLRGNHYEQYF.

This chain links TRBV5-1 with TRBJ2-7, with TRBD1 matching over 7 bases. Germline V gene data show CDR1 as SGHRS and CDR2 as YFSETQ. The CDR3 totals 14 residues. Trimming cost V 0 bases and J 3 bases; bases outside gene matches: 3. The CDR3 nucleotides read TGCGCCAGCAGCTTGGCCGACAGGGACTACGAGCAGTACTTC. It codes for CASSLADRDYEQYF. Supplemented by reference TRBV5-1 and TRBJ2-7, the full variable domain reads KAGVTQTPRYLIKTRGQQVTLSCSPISGHRSVSWYQQTPGQGLQFLFEYFSETQRNKGNFPGRFSGRQFSNSRSEMNVSTLELGDSALYLCASSLADRDYEQYFGPGTRLTVT.

This clone is a singleton in its sample. The chain couples TRBV6-5 to TRBJ1-2; 7 nucleotides line up with TRBD1. Trimming took 2 bases from V and 4 from J; bases not matched to a gene: 7. Germline CDR1 MNHEY, CDR2 SVGAGI. The CDR3 sequence is 15 residues long. The CDR3 sequence: CASSYGRGPGYGYTF. The CDR3 DNA sequence: TGTGCCAGCAGTTACGGAAGGGGGCCGGGCTATGGCTACACCTTC.

V gene TRBV7-3 combines with J gene TRBJ2-5; 9 nucleotides agree with TRBD1. Trimming removed 5 bases from V and 3 bases from J; junction bases left unmatched: 4. The CDR3 length is 14 residues. From germline, CDR1 is SGHTA and CDR2 FQGTGA. CDR3 loop: CASSPDRGKETQYF. The CDR3 DNA reads TGTGCCAGCAGCCCGGACAGGGGAAAAGAGACCCAGTACTTC.

The DNA for the CDR3 is TGTGCCAGCACCACCGGGGAGACGCAGTATTTT. Its protein is CASTTGETQYF. This chain links TRBV7-9 with TRBJ2-3, with TRBD2 as a possible D gene (5 bases). This CDR3 contains 11 residues. The germline V gene encodes CDR1 SEHNR and CDR2 FQNEAQ (reference sequence). The ends were cut back, 7 bases at V and 9 bases at J, with 11 bases in the middle.

V is TRBV6-5 and J is TRBJ1-1, with 7 bases aligning to TRBD1. The V and J ends lost 6 bases and 0 bases, in that order; junction bases with no gene match: 7. There are 15 residues in the CDR3. Looked up from germline, CDR1 is MNHEY and CDR2 is SVGAGI. The CDR3 nucleotides read TGTGCCAGCAGGGACAGGAGCTTCATGAACACTGAAGCTTTCTTT. Its protein is CASRDRSFMNTEAFF.

V and J are TRBV6-6 and TRBJ1-1, with D possibly TRBD1 on 6 matching bases. CDR3 length equals 14 residues. Trimming took off 4 bases at V and 4 bases at J, with 13 bases between the two ends. CDR1 and CDR2 (germline): MNHNY, SVGAGI (reference sequence). CDR3 residues: CASSFQGSGTEAFF. DNA for the CDR3: TGTGCCAGCAGTTTTCAGGGGAGCGGCACTGAAGCTTTCTTT.

DNA of the CDR3: TGTGCCAGCAGTTACTCGAGGTCACAGGGACCCTACGAGCAGTACTTC. It codes for CASSYSRSQGPYEQYF. This chain joins TRBV6-6 and TRBJ2-7; D is possibly TRBD1 (6 bases). Trimming removed 0 bases at V and 2 bases at J, with 14 bases between. Germline V gene data show CDR1 as MNHNY and CDR2 as SVGAGI (reference sequence). The CDR3 runs to 16 residues.

The chain links TRBV5-4 to TRBJ2-7; 7 bases line up with TRBD1. The CDR3 spans 15 residues. The V gene end was trimmed by 0 bases and the J gene end by 2 bases; junction bases not matched to a gene: 5. CDR1 SGHNT and CDR2 YYREEE come from the germline V gene (reference sequence). The chain's CDR3 is CASSLGGTAAYEQYF. The CDR3 nucleotides are TGTGCCAGCAGCTTGGGGGGGACAGCGGCCTACGAGCAGTACTTC. The whole variable domain, remainder taken from reference TRBV5-4 and TRBJ2-7, is ETGVTQSPTHLIKTRGQQVTLRCSSQSGHNTVSWYQQALGQGPQFIFQYYREEENGRGNFPPRFSGLQFPNYSSELNVNALELDDSALYLCASSLGGTAAYEQYFGPGTRLTVT.

The rearrangement uses TRBV5-1 and TRBJ2-5; TRBD1 matches at 10 bases. This CDR3 is 15 amino acids long. CDR1 SGHRS and CDR2 YFSETQ come from the germline V gene. V trimming: 3 bases; J trimming: 2 bases; junction bases outside the gene matches: 4. The CDR3, as DNA: TGCGCCAGCAGCTCCCGGGACAGGGGACAAGAGACCCAGTACTTC. This codes for CASSSRDRGQETQYF.

V is TRBV19 and J is TRBJ2-3; possible D gene TRBD1, 6 bases. The germline CDR1 and CDR2 sequences are LNHDA and SQIVND (reference sequence). V was trimmed by 7 bases and J by 2 bases, leaving 19 bases between them. CDR3 length equals 16 residues. CDR3 sequence (DNA): TGTGCCAGTACGGTGGGGGCCGACGCCTACACAGATACGCAGTATTTT. Residues: CASTVGADAYTDTQYF.

The chain joins TRBV12-3 or TRBV12-4 to TRBJ2-5, with 8 bases aligning to TRBD2. The length of the CDR3 is 13 residues. V shed 10 bases, J shed 4 bases, and the junction held 8 bases outside the gene matches. CDR3 protein: CATNGGVGETQYF. The CDR3 nucleotides read TGTGCCACCAACGGGGGGGTAGGAGAGACCCAGTACTTC.

This chain uses TRBV10-2 with TRBJ2-7; D not certain. This CDR3 comprises 16 residues. The V and J ends lost 0 bases and 2 bases respectively, with 14 bases between them. Germline V gene sequence: CDR1 WSHSY, CDR2 SAAADI. CDR3 in amino acids: CASSESMGLGAYEQYF. In DNA, the CDR3 is TGCGCCAGCAGTGAGTCTATGGGCCTGGGCGCCTACGAGCAGTACTTC.

The chain combines TRBV5-1 with TRBJ2-7; 10 bases align to TRBD1. The V gene's germline CDR1 is SGHRS and CDR2 YFSETQ. J gave up 5 bases and V 1 base, and 18 bases lay outside the gene matches. The length of the CDR3 is 19 residues. This CDR3 is CASSLKTHVAGTGVDEQYF. In nucleotides, the CDR3 is TGCGCCAGCAGCTTGAAGACGCATGTGGCCGGGACAGGGGTCGACGAGCAGTACTTC.